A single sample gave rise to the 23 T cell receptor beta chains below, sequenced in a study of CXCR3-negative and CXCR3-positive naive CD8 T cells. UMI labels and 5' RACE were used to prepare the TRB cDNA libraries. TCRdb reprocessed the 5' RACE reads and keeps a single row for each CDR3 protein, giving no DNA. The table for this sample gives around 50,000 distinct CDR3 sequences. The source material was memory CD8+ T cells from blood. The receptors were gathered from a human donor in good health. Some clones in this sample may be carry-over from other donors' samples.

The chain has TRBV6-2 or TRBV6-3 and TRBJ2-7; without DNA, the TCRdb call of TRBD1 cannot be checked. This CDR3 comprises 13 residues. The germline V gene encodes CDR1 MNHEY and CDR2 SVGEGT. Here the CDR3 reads CASSYYPGNEQYF.

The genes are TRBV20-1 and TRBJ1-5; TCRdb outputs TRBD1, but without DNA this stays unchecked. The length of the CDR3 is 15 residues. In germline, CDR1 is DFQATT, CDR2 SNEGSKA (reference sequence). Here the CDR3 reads CSAREVRGDNQPQHF.

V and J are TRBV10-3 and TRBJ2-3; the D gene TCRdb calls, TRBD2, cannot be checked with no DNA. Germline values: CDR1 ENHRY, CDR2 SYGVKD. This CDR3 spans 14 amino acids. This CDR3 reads CAIREGSSEDTQYF.

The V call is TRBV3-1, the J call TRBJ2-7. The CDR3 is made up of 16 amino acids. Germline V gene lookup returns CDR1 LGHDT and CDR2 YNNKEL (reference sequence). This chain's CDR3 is CASSQGSGRSSYEQYF.

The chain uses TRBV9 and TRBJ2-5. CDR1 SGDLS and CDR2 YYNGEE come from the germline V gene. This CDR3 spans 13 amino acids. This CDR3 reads CASRGGDQETQYF.

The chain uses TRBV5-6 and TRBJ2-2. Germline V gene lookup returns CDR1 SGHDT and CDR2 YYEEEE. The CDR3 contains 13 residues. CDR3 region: CASQLVGPGELFF.

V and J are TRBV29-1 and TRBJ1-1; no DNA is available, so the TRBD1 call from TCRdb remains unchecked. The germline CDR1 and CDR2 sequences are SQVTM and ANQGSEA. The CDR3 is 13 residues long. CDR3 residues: CSVSPGGPTEAFF.

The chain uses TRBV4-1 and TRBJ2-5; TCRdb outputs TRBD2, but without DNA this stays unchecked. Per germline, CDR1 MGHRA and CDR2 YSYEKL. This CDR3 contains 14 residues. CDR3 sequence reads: CASSQDLAEETQYF.

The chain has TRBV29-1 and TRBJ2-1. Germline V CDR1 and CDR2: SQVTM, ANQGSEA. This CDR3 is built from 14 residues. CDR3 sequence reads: CSVVRGDSYNEQFF.

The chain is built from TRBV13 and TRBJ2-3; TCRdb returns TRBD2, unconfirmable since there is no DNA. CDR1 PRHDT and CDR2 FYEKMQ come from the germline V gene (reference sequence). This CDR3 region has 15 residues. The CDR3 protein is CASSLRGGRSDTQYF.

CDR3 sequence reads: CSVEFSTGLFGYTF. The chain links TRBV29-1 to TRBJ1-2; TCRdb indicates TRBD1, and absent DNA this call remains unverified. The V gene's germline CDR1 is SQVTM and CDR2 ANQGSEA. The CDR3 is made up of 14 amino acids.

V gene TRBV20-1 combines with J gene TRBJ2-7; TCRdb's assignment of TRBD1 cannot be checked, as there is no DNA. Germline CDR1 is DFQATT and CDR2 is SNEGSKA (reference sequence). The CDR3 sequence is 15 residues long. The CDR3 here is CSARDLGGGPYEQYF.

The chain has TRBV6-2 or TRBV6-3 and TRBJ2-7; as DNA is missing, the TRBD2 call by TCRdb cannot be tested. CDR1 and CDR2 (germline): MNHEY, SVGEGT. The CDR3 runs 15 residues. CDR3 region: CASSQGLAGAYEQYF.

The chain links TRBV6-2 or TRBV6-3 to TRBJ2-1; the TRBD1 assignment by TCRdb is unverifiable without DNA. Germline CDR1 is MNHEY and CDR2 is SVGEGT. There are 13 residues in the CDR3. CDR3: CASSVTGYNEQFF.

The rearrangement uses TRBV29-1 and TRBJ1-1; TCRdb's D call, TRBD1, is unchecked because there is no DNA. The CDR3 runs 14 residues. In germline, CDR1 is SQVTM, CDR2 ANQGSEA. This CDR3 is CSVVLGHKNTEAFF.

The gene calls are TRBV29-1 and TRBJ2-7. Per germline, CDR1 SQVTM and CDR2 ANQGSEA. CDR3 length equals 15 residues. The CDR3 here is CSVESGERSSYEQYF.

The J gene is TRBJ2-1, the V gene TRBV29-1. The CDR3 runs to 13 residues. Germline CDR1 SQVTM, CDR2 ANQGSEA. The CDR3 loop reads CSVEGDSINEQFF.

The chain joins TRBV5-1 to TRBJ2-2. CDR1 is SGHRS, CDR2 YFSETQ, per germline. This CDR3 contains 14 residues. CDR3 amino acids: CASSFRRNTGELFF.

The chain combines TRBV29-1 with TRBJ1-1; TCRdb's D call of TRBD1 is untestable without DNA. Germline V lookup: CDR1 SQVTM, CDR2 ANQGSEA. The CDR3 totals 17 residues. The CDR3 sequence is CSVGGTLTAVANTEAFF.

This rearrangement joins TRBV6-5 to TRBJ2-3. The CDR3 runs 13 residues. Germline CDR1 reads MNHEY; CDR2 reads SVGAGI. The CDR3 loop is CASSRVSTDTQYF.

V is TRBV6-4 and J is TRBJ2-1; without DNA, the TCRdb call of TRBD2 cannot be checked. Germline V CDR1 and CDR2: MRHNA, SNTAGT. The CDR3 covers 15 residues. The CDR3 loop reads CASSDRSGGSNEQFF.

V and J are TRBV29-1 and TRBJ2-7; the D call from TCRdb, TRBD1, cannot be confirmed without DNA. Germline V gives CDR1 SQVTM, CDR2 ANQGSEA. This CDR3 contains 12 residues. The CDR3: CSVSGTGYEQYF.

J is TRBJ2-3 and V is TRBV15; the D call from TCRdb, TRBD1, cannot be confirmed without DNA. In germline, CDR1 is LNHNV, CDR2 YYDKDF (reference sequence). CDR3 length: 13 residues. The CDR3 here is CATRGRVTDTQYF.